The source of this T cell receptor beta chain is a study of shared clonotypes between healthy human individuals. Using immunoSEQ multiplex PCR, the repertoire was profiled, and TCRdb retains in-frame clones only, with some absent. The data show roughly 2,000,000 clones, with approximately 95% seen just once and 0.9% to 1.5% held by the top ten. Germline assignment: CDR1 SGDLS and CDR2 YYNGEE. Trimming removed 4 bases at V and 8 bases at J, with 15 bases between. This CDR3 has 13 amino acids. Naive CD8 cells comprised CD45RO-negative, CCR7-positively selected cells, excluding terminally differentiated effector memory CD45RA+ cells.

The J gene is TRBJ1-1, the V gene TRBV9, with D hard to call. This TCR derives from a man between 18 and 35 years old in good health. The sequencing sample was made of naive CD8+ T cells sorted from blood. The CDR3 loop reads CASSPGRAGEAFF. The CDR3, as DNA: TGTGCCAGCAGCCCTGGGCGGGCCGGGGAAGCTTTCTTT.